This T cell receptor beta chain was obtained from a study of cytomegalovirus exposure and HLA in healthy donors. As concerns this clone: Its antigen remains unknown.

The study ran its PCR with 60 Vbeta and 13 Jbeta primers. Original processing methods: An analysis performed later counted 70 million to 90 million unique TCR beta chains (approximately 10 million of them shared). Data came from immunoSEQ multiplex PCR; TCRdb stores just in-frame clones and leaves some out. Clonal size and the V and J genes are those of that table, whereas D and trimming came from the DNA. Among about 170,000 clones listed, around four fifths were seen once. Regarding the study as a whole: TRBV6-2, TRBV6-3 and some other V segments were excluded as indistinguishable. Analyses of presence and absence presupposed an approximately uniform sequencing depth across donors.

The ends lost 7 bases at V and 4 bases at J; junction bases unmatched: 7. CDR3 size: 15 residues. CDR1 is MDHEN, CDR2 SYDVKM, per germline. Sequencing was performed on PBMCs. The sequence was collected from a female donor in good health and CMV-seronegative. V is TRBV28 and J is TRBJ2-1; 10 bases match TRBD1. The DNA for the CDR3 is TGTGCCAGCATTAGACAGGGGGCGGTGTACAATGAGCAGTTCTTC. Its protein product is CASIRQGAVYNEQFF. The full variable domain, its missing parts supplied by reference TRBV28 and TRBJ2-1, is DVKVTQSSRYLVKRTGEKVFLECVQDMDHENMFWYRQDPGLGLRLIYFSYDVKMKEKGDIPEGYSVSREKKERFSLILESASTNQTSMYLCASIRQGAVYNEQFFGPGTRLTVL.